The clone carrying this T cell receptor (beta chain) has a count of ten or more. The antigen is undetermined. The data originate from a study of regulatory T cells in long-lasting Graves disease. Germline loops: CDR1 KGHSH, CDR2 LQKENI. After removal of 3 bases from V and 5 bases from J, the junction contained 10 bases not matched to a gene. The CDR3 runs 16 residues. The study, taken as a whole, reports: TCR diversity was lower in persistent than newly diagnosed Graves' disease. New patients shared 950 to 1,000 public clonotypes, fewer than the roughly 3,000 shared by persistent patients.

As for time point: newly diagnosed GD, antithyroid drugs for less than 3 months. Scientists built the TCR library using RNA that was extracted from PBMCs. The TCR beta library used iRepertoire HTBI primers with Arm-PCR amplification of CDR3. MiXCR was run by TCRdb on the multiplex PCR reads, yielding one entry per CDR3 protein. The table lists 370,000 or so distinct CDR3 sequences, around 16% of them singletons. The sample was also linked to a second study, of T cells in Graves' hyperthyroidism and ophthalmopathy.

The genes are TRBV18 and TRBJ1-5, with TRBD1 identical over 7 bases. The origin of this receptor is a woman in her late teens or twenties with Graves disease. The material sequenced was peripheral blood mononuclear cells (PBMCs), taken at new diagnosis, from a patient treated with antithyroid drugs. CDR3 in DNA: TGTGCCAGCTCACCTAGCCAGGGGGTTGGGTATCAGCCCCAGCATTTT. Translated, it gives CASSPSQGVGYQPQHF. Supplemented by reference TRBV18 and TRBJ1-5, the full variable domain reads NAGVMQNPRHLVRRRGQEARLRCSPMKGHSHVYWYRQLPEEGLKFMVYLQKENIIDESGMPKERFSAEFPKEGPSILRIQQVVRGDSAAYFCASSPSQGVGYQPQHFGDGTRLSIL.